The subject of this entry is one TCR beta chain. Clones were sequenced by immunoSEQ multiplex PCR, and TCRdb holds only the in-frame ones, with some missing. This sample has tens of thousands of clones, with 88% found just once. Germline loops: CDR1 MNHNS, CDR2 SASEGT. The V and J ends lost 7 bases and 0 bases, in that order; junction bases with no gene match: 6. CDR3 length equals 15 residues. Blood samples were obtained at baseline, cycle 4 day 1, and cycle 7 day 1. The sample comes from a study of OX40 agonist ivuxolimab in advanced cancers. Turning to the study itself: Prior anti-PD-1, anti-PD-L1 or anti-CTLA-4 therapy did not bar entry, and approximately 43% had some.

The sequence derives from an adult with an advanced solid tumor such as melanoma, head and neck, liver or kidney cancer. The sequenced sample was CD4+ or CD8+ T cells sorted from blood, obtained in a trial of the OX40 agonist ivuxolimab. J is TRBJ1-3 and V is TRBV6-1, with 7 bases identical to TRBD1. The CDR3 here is CASTGQHFSGNTIYF. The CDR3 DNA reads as TGTGCCAGCACGGGACAGCATTTCTCTGGAAACACCATATATTTT.